This T cell receptor beta chain was recorded in a study of T cells in Graves' hyperthyroidism and ophthalmopathy. Study-wide results and limits: Blood samples included most of the expanded thyroid clonotypes exceeding 0.001.

There were TCR beta CDR3 regions amplified from RNA transcripts. When the TCR CDR3 underwent first-round RT-PCR, the HTBI primer set was used. TCRdb reanalysed the multiplex PCR reads using MiXCR and keeps one entry per CDR3 protein. Here the sample spans more than 500,000 distinct CDR3 sequences, just over 45% being singletons. This clonotype occurred a few times. Its antigen is not identified. CDR1 is ENHRY and CDR2 is SYGVKD in the germline V gene. Trimming left V 10 bases short and J 8 bases short, with 11 bases between. The CDR3 is made up of 11 amino acids. The receptor comes from an adult woman with Graves' disease, either hyperthyroidism or ophthalmopathy (not recorded which). The chain combines TRBV10-3 with TRBJ1-4; possibly TRBD1 for D (6 bases). The sequencing input was peripheral blood or thyroid tissue (not recorded which). CDR3: CATRTAEKLFF. CDR3 sequence (DNA): TGTGCCACGAGGACAGCGGAAAAACTGTTTTTT.